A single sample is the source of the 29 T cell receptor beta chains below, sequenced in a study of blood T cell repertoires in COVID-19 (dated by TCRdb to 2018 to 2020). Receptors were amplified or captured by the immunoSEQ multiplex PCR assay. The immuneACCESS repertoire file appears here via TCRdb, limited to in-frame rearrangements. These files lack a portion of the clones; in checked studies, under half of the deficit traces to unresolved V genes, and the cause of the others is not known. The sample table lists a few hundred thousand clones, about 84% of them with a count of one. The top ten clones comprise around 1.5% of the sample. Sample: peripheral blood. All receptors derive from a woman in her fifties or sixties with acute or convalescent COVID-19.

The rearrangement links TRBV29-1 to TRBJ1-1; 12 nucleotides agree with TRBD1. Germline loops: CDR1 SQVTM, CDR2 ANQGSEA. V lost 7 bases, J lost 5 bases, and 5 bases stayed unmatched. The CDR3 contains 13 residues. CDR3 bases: TGCAGCGCCCCGGGACAGGGGGCGACTGAAGCTTTCTTT. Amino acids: CSAPGQGATEAFF.

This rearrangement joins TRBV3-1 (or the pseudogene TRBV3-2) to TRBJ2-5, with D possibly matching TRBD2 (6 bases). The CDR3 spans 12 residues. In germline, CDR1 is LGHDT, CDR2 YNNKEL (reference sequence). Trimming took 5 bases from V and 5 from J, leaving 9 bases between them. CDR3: CASSSTSETQYF. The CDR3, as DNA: TGTGCCAGCAGCTCGACTAGTGAGACCCAGTACTTC.

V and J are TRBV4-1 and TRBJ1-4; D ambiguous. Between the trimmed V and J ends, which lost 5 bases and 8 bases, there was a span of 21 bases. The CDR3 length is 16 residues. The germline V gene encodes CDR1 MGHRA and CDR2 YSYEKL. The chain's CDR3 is CASSSSSRRASEKLFF. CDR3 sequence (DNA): TGCGCCAGCAGCTCCTCTTCCAGGCGCGCTTCCGAAAAACTGTTTTTT.

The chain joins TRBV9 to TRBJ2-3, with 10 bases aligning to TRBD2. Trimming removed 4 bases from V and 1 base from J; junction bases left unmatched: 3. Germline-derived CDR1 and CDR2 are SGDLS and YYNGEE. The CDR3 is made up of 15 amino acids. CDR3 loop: CASSSSGSRTDTQYF. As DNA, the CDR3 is TGTGCCAGCAGCTCTAGCGGGAGTCGCACAGATACGCAGTATTTT.

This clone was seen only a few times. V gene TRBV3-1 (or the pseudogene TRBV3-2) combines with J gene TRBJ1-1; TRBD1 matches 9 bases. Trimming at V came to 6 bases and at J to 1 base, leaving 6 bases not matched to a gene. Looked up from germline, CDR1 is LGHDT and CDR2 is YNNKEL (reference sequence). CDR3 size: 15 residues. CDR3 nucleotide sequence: TGTGCCAGCAGACACCGGGACAGGGAGAACACTGAAGCTTTCTTT. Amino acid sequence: CASRHRDRENTEAFF.

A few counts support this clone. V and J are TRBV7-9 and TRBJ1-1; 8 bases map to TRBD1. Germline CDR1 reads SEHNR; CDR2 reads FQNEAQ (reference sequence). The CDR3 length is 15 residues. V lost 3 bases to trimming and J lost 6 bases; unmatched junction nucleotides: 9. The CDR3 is CASSFPSTGAPEAFF. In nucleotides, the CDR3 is TGTGCCAGCAGCTTCCCCTCGACAGGGGCCCCTGAAGCTTTCTTT.

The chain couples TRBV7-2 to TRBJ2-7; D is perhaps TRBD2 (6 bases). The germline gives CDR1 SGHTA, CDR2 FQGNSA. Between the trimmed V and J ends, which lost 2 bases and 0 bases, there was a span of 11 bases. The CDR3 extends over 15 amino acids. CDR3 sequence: CASSLTRESSYEQYF. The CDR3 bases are TGTGCCAGCAGCTTAACCCGGGAGTCCTCCTACGAGCAGTACTTC.

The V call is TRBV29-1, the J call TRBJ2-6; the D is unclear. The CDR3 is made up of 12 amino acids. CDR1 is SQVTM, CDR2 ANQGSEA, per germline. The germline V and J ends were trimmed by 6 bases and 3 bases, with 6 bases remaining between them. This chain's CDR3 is CSVVGGANVLTF. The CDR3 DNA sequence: TGCAGCGTCGTCGGTGGGGCCAACGTCCTGACTTTC.

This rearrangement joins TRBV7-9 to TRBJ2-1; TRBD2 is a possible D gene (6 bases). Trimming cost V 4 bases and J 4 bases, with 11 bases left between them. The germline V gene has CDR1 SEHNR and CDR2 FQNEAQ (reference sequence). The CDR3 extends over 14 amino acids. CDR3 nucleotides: TGTGCCAGCAGCTCGAACGGGGGTTACAATGAGCAGTTCTTC. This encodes CASSSNGGYNEQFF.

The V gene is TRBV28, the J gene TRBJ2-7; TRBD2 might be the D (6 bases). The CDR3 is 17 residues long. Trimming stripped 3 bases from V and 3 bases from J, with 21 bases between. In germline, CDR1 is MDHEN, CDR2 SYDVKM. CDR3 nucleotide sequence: TGTGCCAGCAGTTTTGAGGGAGGCCCAGGACGATACTACGAGCAGTACTTC. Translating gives CASSFEGGPGRYYEQYF.

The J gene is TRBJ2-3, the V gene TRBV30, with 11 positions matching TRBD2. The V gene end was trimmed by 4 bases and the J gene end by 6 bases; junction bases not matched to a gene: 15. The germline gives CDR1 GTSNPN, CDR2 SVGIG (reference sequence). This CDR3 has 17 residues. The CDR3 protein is CAWNFPTSGSGLDTQYF. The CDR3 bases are TGTGCCTGGAATTTCCCAACTAGCGGGAGTGGGTTGGATACGCAGTATTTT.

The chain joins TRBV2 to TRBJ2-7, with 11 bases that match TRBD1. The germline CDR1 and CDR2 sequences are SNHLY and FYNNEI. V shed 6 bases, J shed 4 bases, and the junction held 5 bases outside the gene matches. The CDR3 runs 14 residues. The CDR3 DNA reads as TGTGCCAGCAGGAAGGGGACAGGGGGTTACGAGCAGTACTTC. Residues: CASRKGTGGYEQYF.

CDR3: CASSVGAGTSTDTQYF. The CDR3 coding sequence is TGTGCCAGCAGCGTAGGAGCGGGTACTAGCACAGATACGCAGTATTTT. This rearrangement joins TRBV9 to TRBJ2-3; possibly TRBD2 for D (6 bases). The ends were cut back, 0 bases at V and 0 bases at J, with 11 bases in the middle. The V gene's germline CDR1 is SGDLS and CDR2 YYNGEE. The CDR3 has 16 amino acids.

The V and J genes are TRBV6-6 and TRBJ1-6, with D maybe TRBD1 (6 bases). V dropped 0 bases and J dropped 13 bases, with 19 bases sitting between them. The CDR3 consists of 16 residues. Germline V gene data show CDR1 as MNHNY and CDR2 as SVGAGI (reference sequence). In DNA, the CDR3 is TGTGCCAGCAGTTACTCTATTAGGGCAGGGGAGTCCCCCCTCCACTTT. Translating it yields CASSYSIRAGESPLHF.

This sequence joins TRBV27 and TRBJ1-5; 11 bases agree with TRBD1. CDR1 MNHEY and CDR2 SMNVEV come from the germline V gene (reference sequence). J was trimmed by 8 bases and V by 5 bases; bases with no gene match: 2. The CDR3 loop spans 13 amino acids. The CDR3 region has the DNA TGTGCCAGCAGTGGACAGGGGGCTGAGCCCCAGCATTTT. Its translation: CASSGQGAEPQHF.

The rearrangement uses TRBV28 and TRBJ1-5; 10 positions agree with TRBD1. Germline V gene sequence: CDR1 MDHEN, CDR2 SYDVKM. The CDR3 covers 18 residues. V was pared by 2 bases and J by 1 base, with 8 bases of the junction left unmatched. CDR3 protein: CASSLVVWGQGSNQPQHF. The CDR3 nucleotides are TGTGCCAGCAGTTTAGTGGTTTGGGGACAGGGGAGCAATCAGCCCCAGCATTTT.

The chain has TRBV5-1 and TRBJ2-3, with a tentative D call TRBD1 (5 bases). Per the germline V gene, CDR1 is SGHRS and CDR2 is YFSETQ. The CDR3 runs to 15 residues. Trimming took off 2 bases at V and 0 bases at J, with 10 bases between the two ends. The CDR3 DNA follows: TGCGCCAGCAGCTTACCTGACAGTAGCACAGATACGCAGTATTTT. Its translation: CASSLPDSSTDTQYF. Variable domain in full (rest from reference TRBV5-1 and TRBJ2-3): KAGVTQTPRYLIKTRGQQVTLSCSPISGHRSVSWYQQTPGQGLQFLFEYFSETQRNKGNFPGRFSGRQFSNSRSEMNVSTLELGDSALYLCASSLPDSSTDTQYFGPGTRLTVL.

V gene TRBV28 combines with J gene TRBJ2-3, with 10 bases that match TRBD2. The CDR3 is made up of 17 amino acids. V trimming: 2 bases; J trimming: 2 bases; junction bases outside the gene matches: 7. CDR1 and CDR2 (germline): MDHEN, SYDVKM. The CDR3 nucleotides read TGTGCCAGCAGTTTAGAGTGGCTAGCGGGAGACACAGATACGCAGTATTTT. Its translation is CASSLEWLAGDTDTQYF.

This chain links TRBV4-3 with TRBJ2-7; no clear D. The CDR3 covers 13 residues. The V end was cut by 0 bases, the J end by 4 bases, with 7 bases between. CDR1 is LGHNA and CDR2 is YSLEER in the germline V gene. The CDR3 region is CASSQDSTYEQYF. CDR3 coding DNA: TGCGCCAGCAGCCAAGACTCCACTTACGAGCAGTACTTC.

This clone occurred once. The CDR3 region has the DNA TGCGCCAGCAGCCAAGAATGGTCGAAGCGGAGCATCTACAATGAGCAGTTCTTC. It encodes CASSQEWSKRSIYNEQFF. V is TRBV4-3 and J is TRBJ2-1; D perhaps matches TRBD2 (5 bases). The CDR3 length is 18 residues. Trimming cost V 0 bases and J 3 bases, with 18 bases left between them. Per the germline V gene, CDR1 is LGHNA and CDR2 is YSLEER.

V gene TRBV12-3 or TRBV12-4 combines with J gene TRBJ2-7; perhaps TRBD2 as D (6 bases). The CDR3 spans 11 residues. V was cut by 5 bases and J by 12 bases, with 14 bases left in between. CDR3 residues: CASSRDLGVYF. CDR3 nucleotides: TGTGCCAGCAGTCGGGACTTAGGGGTGTACTTC.

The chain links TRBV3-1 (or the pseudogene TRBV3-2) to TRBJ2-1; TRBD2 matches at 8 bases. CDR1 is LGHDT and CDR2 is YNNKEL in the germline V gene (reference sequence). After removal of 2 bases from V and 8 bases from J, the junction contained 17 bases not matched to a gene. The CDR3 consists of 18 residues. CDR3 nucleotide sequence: TGTGCCAGCAGCCAAATTTCCCGCAGGGTACTCGGGGGGGATGAGCAGTTCTTC. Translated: CASSQISRRVLGGDEQFF.

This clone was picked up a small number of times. The CDR3 reads CASSLNFEAFF. The CDR3 DNA is TGTGCCAGCAGCCTCAATTTTGAAGCTTTCTTT. The chain recombines TRBV3-1 (or the pseudogene TRBV3-2) with TRBJ1-1; D gene unclear. The CDR3 extends over 11 amino acids. Trimming removed 4 bases from V and 7 bases from J, with 7 bases in between. Germline V lookup: CDR1 LGHDT, CDR2 YNNKEL (reference sequence).

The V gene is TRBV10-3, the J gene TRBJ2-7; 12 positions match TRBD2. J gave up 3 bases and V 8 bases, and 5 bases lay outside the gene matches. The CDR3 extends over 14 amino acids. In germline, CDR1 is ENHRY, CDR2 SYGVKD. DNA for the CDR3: TGTGCCATCGGACCGACTAGCGGGAGCTACGAGCAGTACTTC. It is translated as CAIGPTSGSYEQYF.

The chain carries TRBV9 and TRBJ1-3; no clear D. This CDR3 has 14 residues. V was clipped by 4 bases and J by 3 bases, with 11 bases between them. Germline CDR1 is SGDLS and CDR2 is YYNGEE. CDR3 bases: TGTGCCAGCAGCCCAGGAGGGAGTGGAAACACCATATATTTT. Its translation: CASSPGGSGNTIYF.

The CDR3 here is CASSFDSNTGELFF. CDR3 nucleotides: TGTGCCAGCAGCTTCGACAGTAACACCGGGGAGCTGTTTTTT. The V gene is TRBV7-3, the J gene TRBJ2-2, with TRBD1 as a possible D gene (5 bases). Trimming removed 3 bases from V and 2 bases from J, with 7 bases in between. This CDR3 region has 14 residues. Per the germline V gene, CDR1 is SGHTA and CDR2 is FQGTGA.

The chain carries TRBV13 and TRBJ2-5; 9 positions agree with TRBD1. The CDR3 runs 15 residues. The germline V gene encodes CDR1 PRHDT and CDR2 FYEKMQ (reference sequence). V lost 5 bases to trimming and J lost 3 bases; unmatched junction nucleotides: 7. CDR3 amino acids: CASSDRTGVEETQYF. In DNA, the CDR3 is TGTGCCAGCAGCGATCGGACAGGGGTGGAAGAGACCCAGTACTTC.

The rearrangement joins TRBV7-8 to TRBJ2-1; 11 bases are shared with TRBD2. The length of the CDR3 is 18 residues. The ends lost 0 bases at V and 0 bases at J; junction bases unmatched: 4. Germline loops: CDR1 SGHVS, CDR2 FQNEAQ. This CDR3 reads CASSLAGLAENSYNEQFF. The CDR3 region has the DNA TGTGCCAGCAGCTTAGCGGGACTAGCGGAGAACTCCTACAATGAGCAGTTCTTC.

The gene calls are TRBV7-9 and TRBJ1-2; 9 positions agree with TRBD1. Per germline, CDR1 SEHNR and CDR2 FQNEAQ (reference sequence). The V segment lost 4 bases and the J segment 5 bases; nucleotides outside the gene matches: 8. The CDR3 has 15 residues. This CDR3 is CASSSNRGQGYGYTF. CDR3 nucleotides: TGTGCCAGCAGCTCCAACAGGGGGCAAGGGTATGGCTACACCTTC.